The TCR beta chain under discussion was sequenced for a study of early T cells in non-severe SARS-CoV-2 infection. Study-level results: Matches to VDJdb favored anti-spike CD8 responses and missed private and CD4 specificities.

Each single cDNA molecule received a unique molecular identifier. TCRdb passed the 5' RACE reads through MiXCR, listing each CDR3 protein once. Counted here are roughly 100,000 distinct CDR3 sequences, about 12% occurring once; the ten biggest clones make up approximately 2.3%. Germline CDR1 MGHDK, CDR2 SYGVNS. Between the trimmed V and J ends, which lost 10 bases and 10 bases, there was a span of 19 bases. The CDR3 has 12 amino acids. Notes on this clonotype: Its cognate antigen is unknown.

The receptor's source is an adult who was a healthcare worker with PCR-confirmed SARS-CoV-2 infection or an uninfected control (not recorded which). The chain employs TRBV25-1 and TRBJ1-2, with unresolved D. Source material: whole blood. In nucleotides, the CDR3 is TGTGCCACCCCGAGGGAGACAAACGACTACACCTTC. Its translation is CATPRETNDYTF.